This entry lists 7 T cell receptor beta chains sequenced from one sample in a study of blood T cell repertoires in COVID-19. Data came from immunoSEQ multiplex PCR; TCRdb stores just in-frame clones and leaves some out. The data show 250,000 to 300,000 clones, approximately 91% seen once. Sequencing was done on a sample of PBMCs or T cells enriched from blood (not recorded which). All receptors derive from a woman in her twenties or thirties who had recovered from COVID-19.

The chain couples TRBV7-6 to TRBJ2-7; TRBD1 matches at 8 bases. The CDR3 runs 13 residues. Trimming removed 5 bases from V and 6 bases from J; junction bases left unmatched: 6. Germline lookup yields CDR1 SGHVS and CDR2 FNYEAQ. The CDR3 protein is CASSLLQGGEQYF. The CDR3 nucleotides read TGTGCCAGCAGCCTACTACAGGGGGGCGAGCAGTACTTC.

The rearrangement links TRBV6-2 or TRBV6-3 to TRBJ2-6; 9 bases map to TRBD1. Trimming at V came to 3 bases and at J to 0 bases, leaving 6 bases not matched to a gene. The CDR3 contains 18 residues. In germline, CDR1 is MNHEY, CDR2 SVGEGT. CDR3 loop: CASSYLTGGHSGANVLTF. The DNA for the CDR3 is TGTGCCAGCAGTTATCTGACAGGGGGACACTCTGGGGCCAACGTCCTGACTTTC.

The J gene is TRBJ2-3, the V gene TRBV11-3; 12 bases map to TRBD2. Germline V gene sequence: CDR1 SGHNT, CDR2 YENEEA. The CDR3 sequence is 16 residues long. V lost 4 bases and J lost 2; bases outside the gene matches: 4. The CDR3 protein is CASSSGLAGNTDTQYF. DNA of the CDR3: TGTGCCAGCAGCTCTGGACTAGCGGGGAACACAGATACGCAGTATTTT.

The chain joins TRBV11-2 to TRBJ2-7; 12 positions match TRBD2. The germline V gene has CDR1 SGHAT and CDR2 FQNNGV. J gave up 4 bases and V 3 bases, and 7 bases lay outside the gene matches. The length of the CDR3 is 16 residues. The CDR3 sequence is CASSFRGLAGRYEQYF. CDR3 sequence (DNA): TGTGCCAGCAGCTTCAGAGGACTAGCGGGAAGGTACGAGCAGTACTTC.

This clone was counted a single time. The chain combines TRBV9 with TRBJ1-3; no clear D. This CDR3 contains 15 residues. Between the trimmed V and J ends, which lost 3 bases and 0 bases, there was a span of 10 bases. Germline-derived CDR1 and CDR2 are SGDLS and YYNGEE. The CDR3, as DNA: TGTGCCAGCAGCGCGGAGGGAGTCTCTGGAAACACCATATATTTT. Amino acid sequence: CASSAEGVSGNTIYF.

The chain uses TRBV28 and TRBJ2-7; a possible D gene is TRBD1 (5 bases). The CDR3 covers 14 residues. V lost 7 bases and J lost 2, with 15 bases in between. Per the germline V gene, CDR1 is MDHEN and CDR2 is SYDVKM. The CDR3 loop is CASKRGLDTYEQYF. Written as DNA, the CDR3 is TGTGCCAGCAAAAGGGGCTTAGACACCTACGAGCAGTACTTC.

J is TRBJ1-4 and V is TRBV11-3; no clear D. CDR1 is SGHNT, CDR2 YENEEA, per germline. This CDR3 comprises 18 residues. Trimming removed 2 bases from V and 8 bases from J, with 24 bases in between. The CDR3 here is CASSLFGPSTGGGEKLFF. In nucleotides, the CDR3 is TGTGCCAGCAGCTTATTTGGGCCGTCAACGGGAGGTGGAGAAAAACTGTTTTTT.